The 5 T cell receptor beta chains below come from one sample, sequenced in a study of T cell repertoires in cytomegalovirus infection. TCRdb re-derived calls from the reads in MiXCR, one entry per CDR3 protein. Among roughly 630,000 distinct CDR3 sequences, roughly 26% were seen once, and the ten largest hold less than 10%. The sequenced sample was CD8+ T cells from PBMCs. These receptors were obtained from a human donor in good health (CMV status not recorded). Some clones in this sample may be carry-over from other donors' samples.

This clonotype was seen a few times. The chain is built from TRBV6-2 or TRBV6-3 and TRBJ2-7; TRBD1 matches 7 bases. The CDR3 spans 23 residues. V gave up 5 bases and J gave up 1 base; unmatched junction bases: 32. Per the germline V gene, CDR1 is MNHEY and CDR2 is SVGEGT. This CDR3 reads CASSTPILGQVEDSTHISYEQYV. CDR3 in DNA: TGTGCCAGCAGTACACCCATCCTTGGACAGGTCGAGGATTCTACTCACATTTCCTACGAGCAGTACGTC.

The CDR3: CASSLEGRSYEQYF. DNA of the CDR3: TGTGCCAGCAGCTTGGAAGGTCGGTCCTACGAGCAGTACTTC. The V and J genes are TRBV5-4 and TRBJ2-7; D ambiguous. CDR1 is SGHNT, CDR2 YYREEE, per germline (reference sequence). Trimming stripped 0 bases from V and 1 base from J, with 8 bases between. The length of the CDR3 is 14 residues.

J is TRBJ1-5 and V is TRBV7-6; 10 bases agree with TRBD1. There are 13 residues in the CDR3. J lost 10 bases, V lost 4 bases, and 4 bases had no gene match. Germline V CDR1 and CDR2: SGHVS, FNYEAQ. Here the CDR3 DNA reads TGTGCCAGCAGCTGGGGACAGGGGTATCCCCAGCATTTT. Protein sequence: CASSWGQGYPQHF.

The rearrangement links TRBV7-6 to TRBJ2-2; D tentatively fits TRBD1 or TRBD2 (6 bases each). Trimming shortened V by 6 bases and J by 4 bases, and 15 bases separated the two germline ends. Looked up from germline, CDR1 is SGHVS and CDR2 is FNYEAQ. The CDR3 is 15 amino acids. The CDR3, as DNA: TGTGCCAGCAGTCGACTAGAAGGGGGCACCGGGGAGCTGTTTTTT. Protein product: CASSRLEGGTGELFF.

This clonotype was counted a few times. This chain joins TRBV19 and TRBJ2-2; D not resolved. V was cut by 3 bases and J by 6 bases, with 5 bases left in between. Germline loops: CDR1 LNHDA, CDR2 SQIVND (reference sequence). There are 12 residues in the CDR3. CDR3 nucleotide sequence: TGTGCCAGTAGTATTATCCCCGGGGAGCTGTTTTTT. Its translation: CASSIIPGELFF.